This T cell receptor (beta chain) was retrieved from a study of blood T cell repertoires in COVID-19. At the level of the study: Specimens from acute and convalescent COVID-19 originated in the United States, Italy and Spain. Sources were T cells, B-cell-depleted T cells, or PBMCs; the material itself was cDNA or gDNA.

Germline V gene sequence: CDR1 MNHEY, CDR2 SMNVEV (reference sequence). The CDR3 loop spans 16 amino acids. V was clipped by 1 base and J by 0 bases; unmatched bases: 2. In the authors' workflow: Estimation of nucleated cell counts relied on the amplification of reference gene primers. The protocol was immunoSEQ multiplex PCR, while the TCRdb copy is restricted to in-frame clones and leaves out a portion. The V and J calls and clone size come from that table; D and trimming were worked out from the DNA. The sample gives 60,000 to 80,000 clones, around 85% of which show up once; roughly 20% is in the top ten.

The V call is TRBV27, the J call TRBJ2-1; 8 bases match TRBD2. This TCR came from a man aged 50 to 60 with acute or convalescent COVID-19. Sequenced material: peripheral blood. The CDR3 loop reads CASSLWRGASYNEQFF. Written as DNA, the CDR3 is TGTGCCAGCAGTTTATGGCGGGGGGCCTCCTACAATGAGCAGTTCTTC.